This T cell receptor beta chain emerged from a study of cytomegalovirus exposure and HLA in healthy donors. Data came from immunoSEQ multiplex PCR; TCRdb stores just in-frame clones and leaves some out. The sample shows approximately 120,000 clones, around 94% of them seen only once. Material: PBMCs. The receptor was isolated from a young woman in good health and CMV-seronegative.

The DNA of the CDR3 is TGTGCCAGCAGCACCTCGACAGGGGACGGGAAAGCTGAAGCTTTCTTT. It codes for CASSTSTGDGKAEAFF. The chain is built from TRBV5-4 and TRBJ1-1; 8 nucleotides match TRBD1. This CDR3 has 16 residues. CDR1 is SGHNT, CDR2 YYREEE, per germline (reference sequence). J gave up 6 bases and V 4 bases, and 14 bases lay outside the gene matches.